This is a list of T cell receptor beta chains from one sample in a study of radiotherapy plus CTLA-4 blockade in lung cancer. Data came from immunoSEQ multiplex PCR; TCRdb stores just in-frame clones and leaves some out. The sample includes about 49,000 clones, about 88% of them seen just once. Material: peripheral blood, obtained from a patient treated with radiotherapy plus ipilimumab. These receptors came from a human donor with non-small cell lung cancer whose response to radiotherapy plus ipilimumab could not be evaluated. CDR3s include the opening cysteine and the closing phenylalanine or tryptophan. The D gene is left open where the match is weak. Size tells how often a clone was seen (once, few, many) or the class of an expanded clone, and some rows leave it out.

clone_size	v_call	j_call	d_call	cdr3_nt	cdr3_aa
once	TRBV9	TRBJ2-1	TRBD2	TGTGCCAGCAGCGGAATTCGTGGGCGGGAGGGATACAATGAGCAGTTCTTC	CASSGIRGREGYNEQFF
once	TRBV7-9	TRBJ2-1	TRBD2	TGTGCCAGCAGCCCCGGGACTAGCGGGAGGGGATACAATGAGCAGTTCTTC	CASSPGTSGRGYNEQFF
large	TRBV27	TRBJ2-1	.	TGTGCCAGCTGTTTACGGGACAACTACAATGAGCAGTTCTTC	CASCLRDNYNEQFF
once	TRBV5-4	TRBJ2-1	TRBD2	TGTGCCAGCAGCTCGGGACTAGCGGGGGACAATGAGCAGTTCTTC	CASSSGLAGDNEQFF
.	TRBV7-2	TRBJ2-2	TRBD2	TGTGCCAGCAGCTTAGTCGGGGGGTACGGGGAGCTGTTTTTT	CASSLVGGYGELFF
.	TRBV10-2	TRBJ1-5	.	TGCGCCAGCATTGGACAGATTAATCAGCCCCAGCATTTT	CASIGQINQPQHF
.	TRBV6-5	TRBJ2-2	TRBD1	TGTGCCAGCCATATTTCGACAGGGGCCACCGGGGAGCTGTTTTTT	CASHISTGATGELFF
.	TRBV18	TRBJ1-1	TRBD1	TGTGCCAGCTCACCCTTGGACAGGGGGAACACTGAAGCTTTCTTT	CASSPLDRGNTEAFF
.	TRBV7-9	TRBJ2-3	.	TGTGCCAGCAGCTGGAGGGCCTCCGGCACAGATACGCAGTATTTT	CASSWRASGTDTQYF
.	TRBV27	TRBJ1-1	TRBD1	TGTGCCAGCAGGAGACAGGGGAACACTGAAGCTTTCTTT	CASRRQGNTEAFF
.	TRBV6-5	TRBJ2-7	TRBD2	TGTGCCAGCAGCCCTCAAGGAGCGGGGGGTTACGAGCAGTACTTC	CASSPQGAGGYEQYF
.	TRBV5-1	TRBJ2-3	.	TGCGCCAGCTTCATAACTCGTGATACGCAGTATTTT	CASFITRDTQYF
.	TRBV18	TRBJ2-7	TRBD2	TGTGCCAGCTCACCACCCACTAGCGGGGGCAGGGACGAGCAGTACTTC	CASSPPTSGGRDEQYF
.	TRBV7-9	TRBJ1-2	TRBD1	TGTGCCAGCAGCGCATCGACAGGGACGGCCTATGGCTACACCTTC	CASSASTGTAYGYTF